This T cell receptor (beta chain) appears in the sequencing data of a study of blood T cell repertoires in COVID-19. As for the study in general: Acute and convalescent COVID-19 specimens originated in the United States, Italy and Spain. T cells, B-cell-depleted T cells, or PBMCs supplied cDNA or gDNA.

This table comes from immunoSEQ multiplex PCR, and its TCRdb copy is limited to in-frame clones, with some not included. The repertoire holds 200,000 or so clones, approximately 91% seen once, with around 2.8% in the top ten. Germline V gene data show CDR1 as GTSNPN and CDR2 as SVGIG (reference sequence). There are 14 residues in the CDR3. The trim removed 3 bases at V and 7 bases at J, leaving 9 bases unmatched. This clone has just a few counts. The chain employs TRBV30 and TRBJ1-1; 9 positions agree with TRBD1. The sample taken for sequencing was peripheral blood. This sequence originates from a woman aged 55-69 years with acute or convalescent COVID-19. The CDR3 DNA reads TGTGCCTGGAGGGGGACAGGGACCTTCGGTGAAGCTTTCTTT. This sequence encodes CAWRGTGTFGEAFF.